These T cell receptor beta chains were read from a single sample in a study of identical twins. Each CDR3 protein is one row after TCRdb ran MiXCR on the 5' RACE reads. The sample has roughly 720,000 distinct CDR3 sequences, about 18% seen once. The same sample was also used in a study of T cells expressing NK-cell markers.

The sequencing input was PBMCs. The receptor source for this set is a woman aged 18-29 years in good health. Both conserved end residues are part of each CDR3. Each record gives: J gene, D gene, V gene, clone size, CDR3 protein, CDR3 DNA. The D gene is left open where the match is weak. Not all rows give a size; the values are once, few, many and, for expanded clones, a class.

TRBJ2-7 TRBD1 TRBV20-1 NA CSARDRAEQYF TGCAGTGCTAGGGACAGGGCCGAGCAGTACTTC
TRBJ2-7 TRBD2 TRBV6-6 once CASTVAGGSEQYF TGTGCCAGCACCGTAGCGGGAGGGTCCGAGCAGTACTTC
TRBJ2-1 NA TRBV4-3 NA CASSQDSGYEQFF TGCGCCAGCAGCCAAGATTCCGGATATGAGCAGTTCTTC
TRBJ2-7 NA TRBV11-2 NA CASSFILSGAYEQYF TGTGCCAGCAGCTTCATCCTGAGCGGAGCCTACGAGCAGTACTTC
TRBJ1-5 NA TRBV20-1 few CSAIVQASQPQHF TGCAGTGCTATAGTACAGGCGAGTCAGCCCCAGCATTTT
TRBJ2-1 TRBD1 TRBV27 few CASSGQGGGSGQFF TGTGCCAGCAGCGGACAGGGGGGGGGTTCGGGGCAGTTCTTC
TRBJ1-4 TRBD1 TRBV5-1 NA CASSHGQGNEKLFF TGCGCCAGCAGCCACGGACAGGGGAATGAAAAACTGTTTTTT
TRBJ2-1 TRBD2 TRBV10-3 few CAISVTSGEQFF TGTGCCATCAGTGTTACTAGCGGCGAGCAGTTCTTC
TRBJ2-3 TRBD2 TRBV10-3 few CAISDSRGGHGTDTQYF TGTGCCATCAGTGATTCACGGGGGGGCCACGGCACAGATACGCAGTATTTT
TRBJ2-1 NA TRBV3-1 NA CVSSPWTLQRDEQFF TGTGTCAGCAGTCCTTGGACTCTTCAACGGGATGAGCAGTTCTTC
TRBJ2-6 NA TRBV12-3/TRBV12-4 NA CASRYGRLWGSNVLTF TGTGCCAGCCGCTATGGACGGCTCTGGGGGTCCAACGTCCTGACTTTC
TRBJ2-1 TRBD2 TRBV7-6 NA CASSIAGVGNEQFF TGTGCCAGCAGCATAGCGGGAGTGGGTAATGAGCAGTTCTTC
TRBJ1-3 NA TRBV29-1 few CSVPLNSGNTIYF TGCAGCGTTCCCTTAAACTCTGGAAACACCATATATTTT
TRBJ2-1 TRBD1 TRBV24-1 NA CATSVRQGNEQFF TGTGCCACCAGTGTTCGACAGGGAAATGAGCAGTTCTTC
TRBJ1-6 TRBD1 TRBV12-3/TRBV12-4 few CASSLGTGRNSPLHF TGTGCCAGCAGTTTAGGGACAGGGCGTAATTCACCCCTCCACTTT
TRBJ2-3 NA TRBV29-1 few CSVGVLGGSGSTDTQYF TGCAGCGTTGGGGTTTTGGGTGGTAGCGGCAGCACAGATACGCAGTATTTT
TRBJ2-2 TRBD2 TRBV12-3/TRBV12-4 many CASSPGLAGELFF TGTGCCAGCAGTCCGGGACTAGCCGGGGAGCTGTTTTTT
TRBJ2-1 TRBD2 TRBV12-3/TRBV12-4 NA CASRPTSGSYNEQFF TGTGCCAGCAGACCGACTAGCGGGTCCTACAATGAGCAGTTCTTC
TRBJ2-2 TRBD2 TRBV5-1 few CASSDLAGGLPNTGELFF TGCGCCAGCAGCGACCTAGCGGGGGGACTTCCGAACACCGGGGAGCTGTTTTTT
TRBJ2-7 TRBD2 TRBV6-1 NA CASSREVSHMTTYEQYF TGTGCCAGCAGTCGGGAGGTATCCCATATGACTACCTACGAGCAGTACTTC
TRBJ1-2 NA TRBV6-1 few CASTKGHVNGYTF TGTGCCAGCACTAAGGGACATGTGAATGGCTACACCTTC
TRBJ1-5 NA TRBV6-2/TRBV6-3 few CASSSQGRWDNQPQHF TGTGCCAGCAGTTCCCAAGGCAGGTGGGACAATCAGCCCCAGCATTTT
TRBJ2-1 NA TRBV19 NA CASSTSLGGGYNEQFF TGTGCCAGTAGTACGTCCCTAGGGGGGGGCTACAATGAGCAGTTCTTC
TRBJ2-2 NA TRBV11-2 NA CASSLDSGGELFF TGTGCCAGCAGCTTAGATTCGGGCGGGGAGCTGTTTTTT
TRBJ1-1 NA TRBV5-1 many CASSLYENTEAFF TGCGCCAGCAGCTTGTACGAGAACACTGAAGCTTTCTTT
TRBJ1-2 NA TRBV12-3/TRBV12-4 few CASSDSATYGYTF TGTGCCAGCAGTGACAGCGCTACTTATGGCTACACCTTC
TRBJ2-5 NA TRBV29-1 few CSVDMDGKETQYF TGCAGCGTTGATATGGACGGCAAAGAGACCCAGTACTTC
TRBJ2-1 NA TRBV9 few CASSVRTESNEQFF TGTGCCAGCAGCGTCAGGACAGAATCCAATGAGCAGTTCTTC
TRBJ2-1 NA TRBV5-1 NA CAKPGTKAYNEQFF TGCGCCAAGCCAGGGACCAAGGCCTACAATGAGCAGTTCTTC
TRBJ2-3 NA TRBV30 NA CAWSSRDLYF TGTGCCTGGAGTTCCCGGGACTTATATTTT
TRBJ2-7 TRBD2 TRBV5-1 NA CASSFTSGISYEQYF TGCGCCAGCAGTTTTACTAGCGGAATCTCCTACGAGCAGTACTTC
TRBJ2-7 TRBD1 TRBV6-2/TRBV6-3 few CASSYRTGQEFYEQYF TGTGCCAGCAGTTACCGGACAGGGCAGGAGTTCTACGAGCAGTACTTC
TRBJ2-7 NA TRBV6-1 few CASSLDWDFEQYF TGTGCCAGCTCCTTAGATTGGGACTTCGAGCAGTACTTC
TRBJ2-5 NA TRBV7-6 NA CASSPRGWGETQYF TGTGCCAGCAGTCCCAGGGGATGGGGAGAGACCCAGTACTTC
TRBJ2-1 TRBD1 TRBV20-1 few CSAKYLTGGLYNEQFF TGCAGTGCTAAATACCTGACAGGGGGTCTTTACAATGAGCAGTTCTTC
TRBJ2-3 TRBD1 TRBV12-3/TRBV12-4 many CASSLSIGGTVDTQYF TGTGCCAGCAGTTTAAGTATCGGTGGGACAGTTGATACGCAGTATTTT
TRBJ2-1 NA TRBV5-1 NA CASSSVALAVWDEQFF TGCGCCAGCAGCTCCGTCGCACTAGCAGTTTGGGATGAGCAGTTCTTC
TRBJ2-7 TRBD2 TRBV6-1 NA CASSRRGVAGGLFEQYF TGTGCCAGCAGTAGAAGGGGGGTAGCGGGGGGGTTGTTCGAGCAGTACTTC
TRBJ2-3 NA TRBV14 few CASSPKVTPTDTQYF TGTGCCAGCAGCCCGAAGGTTACGCCCACAGATACGCAGTATTTT
TRBJ2-7 TRBD2 TRBV29-1 many CSVEDGGTHRGVEQYF TGCAGCGTTGAAGATGGGGGGACTCACCGGGGGGTCGAGCAGTACTTC